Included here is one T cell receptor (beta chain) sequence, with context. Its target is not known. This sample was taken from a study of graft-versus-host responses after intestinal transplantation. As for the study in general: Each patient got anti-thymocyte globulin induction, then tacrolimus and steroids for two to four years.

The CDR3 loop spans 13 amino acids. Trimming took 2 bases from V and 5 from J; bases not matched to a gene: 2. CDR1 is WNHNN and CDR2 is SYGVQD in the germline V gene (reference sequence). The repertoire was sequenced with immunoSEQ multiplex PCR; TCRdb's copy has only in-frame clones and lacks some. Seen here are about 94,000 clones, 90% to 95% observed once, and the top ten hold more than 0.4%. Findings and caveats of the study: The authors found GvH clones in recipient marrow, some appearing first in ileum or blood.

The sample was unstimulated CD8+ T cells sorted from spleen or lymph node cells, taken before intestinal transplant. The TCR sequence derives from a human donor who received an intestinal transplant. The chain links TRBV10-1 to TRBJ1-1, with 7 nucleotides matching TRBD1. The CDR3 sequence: CASSELQGTEAFF. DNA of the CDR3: TGCGCCAGCAGTGAGCTACAGGGGACTGAAGCTTTCTTT.